The 21 T cell receptor beta chains below come from one sample, sequenced in a study of blood T cell repertoires in COVID-19. Profiling relied on immunoSEQ multiplex PCR, and the TCRdb table lists in-frame clones only, not all of them. The profile shows 400,000 or so clones, 85% to 90% of them singletons. The sample taken for sequencing was peripheral blood. These receptors originate from a man aged 18 to 30 with COVID-19, enrolled during active disease.

V gene TRBV27 combines with J gene TRBJ2-1, with D uncertain. The V and J ends lost 1 base and 7 bases respectively, with 8 bases between them. The germline V gene encodes CDR1 MNHEY and CDR2 SMNVEV (reference sequence). The CDR3 loop spans 13 amino acids. CDR3 region: CASSLLSGNEQFF. CDR3 bases: TGTGCCAGCAGTTTATTGTCCGGGAATGAGCAGTTCTTC.

V gene TRBV7-9 combines with J gene TRBJ1-4, with D tentatively TRBD1 (5 bases). Between the trimmed V and J ends, which lost 5 bases and 8 bases, there was a span of 15 bases. CDR1 and CDR2 (germline): SEHNR, FQNEAQ (reference sequence). This CDR3 comprises 14 residues. This CDR3 is CASSPPREGEKLFF. The DNA for the CDR3 is TGTGCCAGCAGCCCCCCCCGGGAGGGGGAAAAACTGTTTTTT.

The chain joins TRBV13 to TRBJ2-2; the match to TRBD2 covers 14 bases. With 5 bases clipped from V and 0 bases from J, the junction kept 5 bases outside the gene matches. Germline CDR1 reads PRHDT; CDR2 reads FYEKMQ (reference sequence). CDR3 length: 18 amino acids. DNA of the CDR3: TGTGCCAGCAGCCCTGGGACTAGCGGGAGTCCGAACACCGGGGAGCTGTTTTTT. It codes for CASSPGTSGSPNTGELFF.

The chain uses TRBV18 and TRBJ2-3, with 7 bases lining up with TRBD1. Germline trimming cut 3 bases from V and 3 bases from J; bases unmatched to any gene: 6. Germline values: CDR1 KGHSH, CDR2 LQKENI. The CDR3 sequence is 15 residues long. The CDR3 DNA follows: TGTGCCAGCTCACCCGTGACAGGGCAAACAGATACGCAGTATTTT. Protein: CASSPVTGQTDTQYF.

The chain has TRBV10-1 and TRBJ2-7; 8 bases align to TRBD1. The germline CDR1 and CDR2 sequences are WNHNN and SYGVQD (reference sequence). The CDR3 is 14 residues long. V lost 6 bases and J lost 1; bases outside the gene matches: 5. The DNA of the CDR3 is TGCGCCAGCAGGCCCGGGACAGGTTCCTACGAGCAGTACTTC. This translates into CASRPGTGSYEQYF.

The CDR3 loop reads CASSFSGPYEQYF. In DNA form, the CDR3 reads TGTGCCAGCAGTTTTAGCGGCCCCTACGAGCAGTACTTC. This chain links TRBV27 with TRBJ2-7, with D possibly being TRBD2 (6 bases). The CDR3 contains 13 residues. V was cut by 3 bases and J by 2 bases, with 8 bases left in between. Looked up from germline, CDR1 is MNHEY and CDR2 is SMNVEV (reference sequence).

The rearrangement uses TRBV5-1 and TRBJ2-3; D is ambiguous. The CDR3 length is 15 residues. Germline values: CDR1 SGHRS, CDR2 YFSETQ. V was shortened by 3 bases and J by 1 base, with 12 bases between the two germline ends. CDR3 amino acids: CASSSLARGTDTQYF. CDR3 coding DNA: TGCGCCAGCAGCTCCCTGGCTAGAGGCACAGATACGCAGTATTTT.

The gene calls are TRBV21-1 and TRBJ2-3; the DNA was not compared with TRBD2, the D call given in the table. TRBV21-1 is recorded as a pseudogene. This CDR3 region has 15 residues. The DNA for the CDR3 is TGTGCCAGCGAGCGACTAGCGGGGCCCACAGATACGCAGTATTTT. Its protein is CASERLAGPTDTQYF.

This clone appeared once. The rearrangement uses TRBV5-4 and TRBJ2-7; D possibly corresponds to TRBD1 (6 bases). CDR3 length equals 14 residues. Germline V gene lookup returns CDR1 SGHNT and CDR2 YYREEE (reference sequence). Trimming stripped 0 bases from V and 3 bases from J, with 10 bases between. The CDR3 loop is CASSLGGRNYEQYF. CDR3 nucleotides: TGTGCCAGCAGCTTGGGGGGGCGGAACTACGAGCAGTACTTC.

This clone has just one count. Other DNA variants within this sample encode the same CDR3. The chain combines TRBV19 with TRBJ1-3; 10 bases align to TRBD1. Germline V gives CDR1 LNHDA, CDR2 SQIVND (reference sequence). The V and J ends lost 8 bases and 7 bases, in that order; junction bases with no gene match: 2. The CDR3 runs 12 residues. CDR3 sequence: CASGQGGNTIYF. DNA of the CDR3: TGTGCCAGTGGACAGGGGGGGAACACCATATATTTT.

In its sample, this clone was seen once. The chain employs TRBV18 and TRBJ2-7; TRBD1 matches 10 bases. The CDR3 extends over 15 amino acids. Germline CDR1 is KGHSH and CDR2 is LQKENI. The trim removed 2 bases at V and 5 bases at J, leaving 6 bases unmatched. CDR3: CASSPTGTGENEQYF. The CDR3 region has the DNA TGTGCCAGCTCACCAACCGGGACAGGGGAGAACGAGCAGTACTTC.

This chain joins TRBV7-8 and TRBJ2-7; a weak D match, TRBD2 (5 bases). V was cut by 7 bases and J by 4 bases, with 26 bases left in between. The CDR3 consists of 17 residues. CDR1 SGHVS and CDR2 FQNEAQ come from the germline V gene. This chain's CDR3 is CASISGTGPTSLYEQYF. In DNA form, the CDR3 reads TGTGCCAGCATCTCGGGAACCGGGCCGACGTCCTTATACGAGCAGTACTTC. The complete variable domain, with remaining parts taken from reference TRBV7-8 and TRBJ2-7, reads GAGVSQSPRYKVAKRGQDVALRCDPISGHVSLFWYQQALGQGPEFLTYFQNEAQLDKSGLPSDRFFAERPEGSVSTLKIQRTQQEDSAVYLCASISGTGPTSLYEQYFGPGTRLTVT.

The chain uses TRBV6-6 and TRBJ2-3, with 7 bases fitting TRBD1. CDR1 and CDR2 from the germline V gene are MNHNY and SVGAGI (reference sequence). This CDR3 is 14 amino acids long. J lost 4 bases, V lost 9 bases, and 10 bases had no gene match. In DNA form, the CDR3 reads TGTGCCAGTAACGGACAGGCCGGGGCAGATACGCAGTATTTT. Translated: CASNGQAGADTQYF.

V usage is TRBV5-1 and J usage is TRBJ2-5, with D perhaps matching TRBD1 (7 bases). The CDR3 length is 14 residues. Trimming took off 3 bases at V and 5 bases at J, with 14 bases between the two ends. Germline assignment: CDR1 SGHRS and CDR2 YFSETQ. CDR3 DNA sequence: TGCGCCAGCAGCTGGACAGCAGGGGGGGAGACCCAGTACTTC. It encodes CASSWTAGGETQYF. The full variable domain, rest sourced from reference TRBV5-1 and TRBJ2-5, is KAGVTQTPRYLIKTRGQQVTLSCSPISGHRSVSWYQQTPGQGLQFLFEYFSETQRNKGNFPGRFSGRQFSNSRSEMNVSTLELGDSALYLCASSWTAGGETQYFGPGTRLLVL.

The CDR3 DNA follows: TGTGCCAGCAGCTTAGGAGCGGGTAGCGACACCGGGGAGCTGTTTTTT. Protein: CASSLGAGSDTGELFF. V is TRBV7-6 and J is TRBJ2-2; D might be TRBD2 (6 bases). The CDR3 sequence is 16 residues long. V lost 1 base and J 3 bases, leaving 12 bases between the germline ends. The germline gives CDR1 SGHVS, CDR2 FNYEAQ.

The count of this clone is one. The rearrangement joins TRBV5-4 to TRBJ2-7, with D maybe TRBD1 (6 bases). CDR1 and CDR2 (germline): SGHNT, YYREEE (reference sequence). This CDR3 has 15 residues. Trimming cost V 4 bases and J 5 bases, with 19 bases left between them. CDR3 coding DNA: TGTGCCAGCAGCCCAGATTCGACAGGTCGAGACGAGCAGTACTTC. Its protein is CASSPDSTGRDEQYF.

J is TRBJ2-7 and V is TRBV27; 7 bases map to TRBD2. The CDR3 spans 15 residues. CDR1 is MNHEY and CDR2 is SMNVEV in the germline V gene (reference sequence). Trimming took 5 bases from V and 3 from J; bases not matched to a gene: 10. This CDR3 is CASSRSSRTSYEQYF. CDR3 nucleotide sequence: TGTGCCAGCAGTCGCTCCAGCAGGACTAGCTACGAGCAGTACTTC.

This clone was counted between two and nine times. The chain employs TRBV7-9 and TRBJ1-1; D ambiguous. The V end was cut by 1 base, the J end by 1 base, with 4 bases between. The CDR3 has 13 residues. Per germline, CDR1 SEHNR and CDR2 FQNEAQ (reference sequence). CDR3 residues: CASSLGANTEAFF. The DNA of the CDR3 is TGTGCCAGCAGCTTAGGGGCGAACACTGAAGCTTTCTTT.

The gene calls are TRBV5-5 and TRBJ2-2; TRBD1 might be the D (6 bases). Germline CDR1 is SGHKS and CDR2 is YYEKEE (reference sequence). The CDR3 totals 15 residues. Trimming pared 1 base from V and 2 bases from J, leaving 9 bases between. Written as DNA, the CDR3 is TGTGCCAGCAGCTTGTGGGGGCCCAACACCGGGGAGCTGTTTTTT. Translation: CASSLWGPNTGELFF. The complete variable domain, with remaining parts taken from reference TRBV5-5 and TRBJ2-2, reads DAGVTQSPTHLIKTRGQQVTLRCSPISGHKSVSWYQQVLGQGPQFIFQYYEKEERGRGNFPDRFSARQFPNYSSELNVNALLLGDSALYLCASSLWGPNTGELFFGEGSRLTVL.

The chain couples TRBV6-5 to TRBJ2-7; a possible D gene is TRBD2 (6 bases). Germline V CDR1 and CDR2: MNHEY, SVGAGI. V lost 2 bases and J lost 1, with 12 bases in between. CDR3 length: 15 residues. The CDR3 region has the DNA TGTGCCAGCAGTTACGGGGCTAGCGAGTCCTACGAGCAGTACTTC. Residues: CASSYGASESYEQYF.

The CDR3 loop reads CASVGTSGGRGEQYF. The CDR3 DNA reads TGTGCCAGCGTCGGGACTAGCGGCGGCCGGGGGGAGCAGTACTTC. The rearrangement joins TRBV6-5 to TRBJ2-7; the match to TRBD2 covers 11 bases. Germline assignment: CDR1 MNHEY and CDR2 SVGAGI. J gave up 7 bases and V 8 bases, and 13 bases lay outside the gene matches. CDR3 length: 15 amino acids.